Following are 14 T cell receptor beta chains from one sample sequenced in a study of spatial heterogeneity in lung cancer. TCRdb processed the 5' RACE reads anew with MiXCR; each CDR3 protein has one entry. The sample contains tens of thousands of distinct CDR3 sequences, 4.5% to 5.5% of which appear only once. The time point is: sample taken at primary tumor resection. The sample was PBMCs, taken at surgery. These receptors came from a male donor with early-stage non-small cell lung cancer.

This clonotype has a count of ten or more. The CDR3 protein is CASGQLSSGRANVLTF. The CDR3 DNA follows: TGCGCCAGCGGCCAGTTAAGCTCTGGGAGGGCCAACGTCCTGACTTTC. The V call is TRBV5-1, the J call TRBJ2-6, with unresolved D. V was pared by 7 bases and J by 5 bases, with 19 bases between. Germline CDR1 is SGHRS and CDR2 is YFSETQ. The CDR3 is made up of 16 amino acids.

This clonotype was observed many times. The rearrangement uses TRBV5-5 and TRBJ2-2; D is tentatively TRBD1 or TRBD2 (5 bases each). Per germline, CDR1 SGHKS and CDR2 YYEKEE (reference sequence). CDR3 length: 14 amino acids. Trimming stripped 1 base from V and 7 bases from J, with 11 bases between. CDR3 in amino acids: CASSLNLGGGELFF. DNA for the CDR3: TGTGCCAGCAGCTTGAACCTTGGGGGCGGGGAGCTGTTTTTT.

This clonotype appeared many times. The V and J genes are TRBV2 and TRBJ1-1; TRBD1 is a possible D gene (6 bases). Trimming left V 1 base short and J 11 bases short, with 11 bases between. Germline V CDR1 and CDR2: SNHLY, FYNNEI. There are 12 residues in the CDR3. The CDR3 nucleotides read TGTGCCAGCAGTGAAGGGGGGGCGCGGGCTTTCTTT. This gives the protein CASSEGGARAFF.

In this sample, this clonotype turned up many times. A read error may be the cause here, since a much bigger clone is one base away. The chain recombines TRBV11-2 with TRBJ2-5; D is perhaps TRBD1 or TRBD2 (5 bases each). The CDR3 has 15 amino acids. With 5 bases removed from V and 1 base from J, the gap between germline ends came to 14 bases. Germline lookup yields CDR1 SGHAT and CDR2 FQNNGV. CDR3 in amino acids: CASSPSGSSQETQYF. The DNA of the CDR3 is TGTGCCAGCAGCCCCTCAGGGAGTAGCCAAGAGACCCAGTACTTC.

This clonotype was found many times. The chain recombines TRBV29-1 with TRBJ2-1, with 9 positions matching TRBD1. J lost 7 bases, V lost 7 bases, and 11 bases had no gene match. CDR3 length equals 14 residues. Germline loops: CDR1 SQVTM, CDR2 ANQGSEA. The CDR3 DNA reads TGCAGCGCAAAGGGGACAGGGATATGGAATGAGCAGTTCTTC. This gives the protein CSAKGTGIWNEQFF.

V is TRBV7-8 and J is TRBJ2-3; no definite D call. The V and J ends lost 1 base and 0 bases respectively, with 5 bases between them. Germline CDR1 SGHVS, CDR2 FQNEAQ. This CDR3 has 14 amino acids. CDR3 loop: CASSLEDSTDTQYF. CDR3 DNA sequence: TGTGCCAGCAGCTTAGAAGACAGCACAGATACGCAGTATTTT.

This clonotype was found many times. The genes are TRBV20-1 and TRBJ1-4; 12 nucleotides match TRBD1. J was trimmed by 5 bases and V by 2 bases; bases with no gene match: 6. Germline V gene sequence: CDR1 DFQATT, CDR2 SNEGSKA (reference sequence). CDR3 length: 16 amino acids. As DNA, the CDR3 is TGCAGTGCTAGAACCGGGACAGGGGGCGCGAATGAAAAACTGTTTTTT. It codes for CSARTGTGGANEKLFF.

This clonotype was recorded at least ten times. The chain joins TRBV11-1 to TRBJ2-7, with no clear D. The CDR3 is 14 amino acids. The V end was cut by 3 bases, the J end by 1 base, with 10 bases between. Per germline, CDR1 SGHAT and CDR2 FQDESV (reference sequence). CDR3 sequence: CASSFGPESYEQYF. DNA of the CDR3: TGTGCCAGCAGCTTTGGCCCGGAATCCTACGAGCAGTACTTC.

This clonotype was seen ten or more times. The chain uses TRBV3-1 and TRBJ2-7; D possibly matches TRBD1 or TRBD2 (6 bases each). Germline assignment: CDR1 LGHDT and CDR2 YNNKEL (reference sequence). The CDR3 has 15 residues. V was cut by 5 bases and J by 6 bases, with 20 bases left in between. CDR3 DNA sequence: TGTGCCAGCAGCTTCTCCGGGAGTGAAGGGGGCGAGCAGTACTTC. Translated, it gives CASSFSGSEGGEQYF.

This clonotype occurred many times. Here the CDR3 DNA reads TGTGCCAGCAGTCCACCGACGGGGGGGGAGCAGTACTTC. It translates to CASSPPTGGEQYF. The rearrangement joins TRBV28 to TRBJ2-7; 8 bases align to TRBD2. The V gene end was trimmed by 5 bases and the J gene end by 7 bases; junction bases not matched to a gene: 7. This CDR3 contains 13 residues. The V gene's germline CDR1 is MDHEN and CDR2 SYDVKM.

This clonotype was detected many times. The gene calls are TRBV4-2 and TRBJ2-3; 7 bases fit TRBD2. This CDR3 has 16 residues. Losses at the gene ends were 0 bases for V and 5 bases for J; bases not matched to a gene: 8. CDR1 is LGHNA, CDR2 YNFKEQ, per germline. DNA for the CDR3: TGTGCCAGCAGCCAAGATAATCGTAGCGGGCTAGATACGCAGTATTTT. Residues: CASSQDNRSGLDTQYF.

The sample holds many counts of this clonotype. V is TRBV5-1 and J is TRBJ1-6, with a tentative D call TRBD1 (5 bases). Germline values: CDR1 SGHRS, CDR2 YFSETQ. V lost 4 bases, J lost 9 bases, and 20 bases lay in between. The CDR3 runs to 16 residues. The CDR3 DNA follows: TGCGCCAGCAGCCCCTCGGGGGTTAGGGCTGGTTCACCCCTCCACTTT. Protein: CASSPSGVRAGSPLHF.

This clonotype was detected many times. The rearrangement joins TRBV15 to TRBJ2-3, with D possibly matching TRBD2 (5 bases). The V end lost 1 base, the J end lost 2 bases, and 16 bases lay between the germline ends. The length of the CDR3 is 17 residues. From germline, CDR1 is LNHNV and CDR2 YYDKDF (reference sequence). CDR3 protein: CATSRGEGPRDTDTQYF. The CDR3 DNA sequence: TGTGCCACCAGCAGAGGAGAGGGCCCTCGGGACACAGATACGCAGTATTTT.

This clonotype has ten or more counts. CDR3 region: CASSSVGGETQYF. CDR3 DNA sequence: TGTGCCAGCAGTTCGGTGGGAGGGGAGACCCAGTACTTC. The chain links TRBV28 to TRBJ2-5, with 7 bases that match TRBD2. Trimming at V came to 4 bases and at J to 5 bases, leaving 4 bases not matched to a gene. The CDR3 is 13 residues long. CDR1 MDHEN and CDR2 SYDVKM come from the germline V gene.